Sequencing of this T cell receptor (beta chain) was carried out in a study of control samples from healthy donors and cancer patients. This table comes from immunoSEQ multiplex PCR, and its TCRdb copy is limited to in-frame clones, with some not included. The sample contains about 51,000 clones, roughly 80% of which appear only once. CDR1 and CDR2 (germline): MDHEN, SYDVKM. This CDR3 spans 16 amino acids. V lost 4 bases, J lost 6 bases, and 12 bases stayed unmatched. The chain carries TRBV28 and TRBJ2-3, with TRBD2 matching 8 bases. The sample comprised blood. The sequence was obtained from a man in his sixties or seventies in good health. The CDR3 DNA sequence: TGTGCCAGCAGTTCTCCCGGGACTAGGGCTCAGGATACGCAGTATTTT. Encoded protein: CASSSPGTRAQDTQYF.